This T cell receptor beta chain stems from a study of cytomegalovirus exposure and HLA in healthy donors. On this clone itself: The antigen is unknown.

Primers included in the PCR were 60 Vbeta and 13 Jbeta primers. TCRdb's copy holds only in-frame clones and misses some; the assay was immunoSEQ multiplex PCR. The sample contains fewer than 130,000 clones, around three quarters of which appear only once. Germline CDR1 and CDR2: SGDLS and YYNGEE. CDR3 length: 13 residues. Trimming took off 0 bases at V and 6 bases at J, with 9 bases between the two ends. These donors, healthy bone marrow donors, were studied. Study results and limitations: Overall, 164 TCR beta chains were annotated as cytomegalovirus-associated.

This chain links TRBV9 with TRBJ1-2; D may be TRBD1 (6 bases). The receptor's source is a female donor in good health and CMV-seropositive. Sequenced material: PBMCs. This CDR3 reads CASSVDRADGYTF. In DNA form, the CDR3 reads TGTGCCAGCAGCGTAGACAGGGCGGATGGCTACACCTTC.